These 5 T cell receptor beta chains came from one sample sequenced in a study of T-cell reconstitution after alpha-beta-depleted transplantation in children. The authors prepared the TCRbeta library with unique molecular identifiers. TCRdb re-derived calls from the PCR reads in MiXCR, one entry per CDR3 protein. The sample includes 700,000 to 950,000 distinct CDR3 sequences, around 15% of them seen just once. Sequencing was performed on PBMCs, mostly from graft donor cells, taken 360 days after TCRalphabeta/CD19-depleted stem cell transplant. These receptors were obtained from a male patient between 10 and 17 years old who had a stem cell transplant for acute lymphoblastic leukemia, so the T cells may come from the graft donor.

The chain is built from TRBV7-9 and TRBJ2-4; the match to TRBD1 covers 8 bases. Germline loops: CDR1 SEHNR, CDR2 FQNEAQ (reference sequence). This CDR3 spans 14 amino acids. The ends lost 10 bases at V and 8 bases at J; junction bases unmatched: 13. The CDR3 DNA follows: TGTGCCACGACGGGGACAGGTCATGTGGACATTCAGTACTTC. This sequence encodes CATTGTGHVDIQYF.

This clonotype has only a few counts. The rearrangement uses TRBV20-1 and TRBJ2-5, with D unresolved. CDR3 length: 11 residues. Germline CDR1 reads DFQATT; CDR2 reads SNEGSKA (reference sequence). Trimming stripped 3 bases from V and 5 bases from J, with 7 bases between. CDR3 loop: CSASLVETQYF. The CDR3 DNA is TGCAGTGCTAGCCTAGTTGAGACCCAGTACTTC.

This clonotype was seen more than once but under ten times. This chain links TRBV18 with TRBJ2-3; D may be TRBD1 or TRBD2 (5 bases each). CDR3 length: 16 residues. CDR1 and CDR2 from the germline V gene are KGHSH and LQKENI. Trimming took 3 bases from V and 4 from J, leaving 17 bases between them. In DNA form, the CDR3 reads TGTGCCAGCTCACCCCGACTGACCCAGGGAGCAGATACGCAGTATTTT. This encodes CASSPRLTQGADTQYF.

This clonotype has only a few counts. The chain couples TRBV5-1 to TRBJ2-5; 8 nucleotides align to TRBD2. In germline, CDR1 is SGHRS, CDR2 YFSETQ. The length of the CDR3 is 14 residues. Germline trimming cut 2 bases from V and 4 bases from J; bases unmatched to any gene: 4. The CDR3 is CASSFALAGETQYF. CDR3 nucleotide sequence: TGCGCCAGCAGCTTCGCGCTAGCGGGAGAGACCCAGTACTTC.

The rearrangement links TRBV5-8 to TRBJ2-7, with D perhaps matching TRBD2 (5 bases). The CDR3 length is 15 residues. Trimming removed 6 bases from V and 0 bases from J, with 16 bases in between. Germline CDR1 reads SGHTS; CDR2 reads YDEGEE. The CDR3 nucleotides are TGTGCCAGCATGAGGGAATCACTCATCTCCTACGAGCAGTACTTC. Its protein product is CASMRESLISYEQYF.